This TCR beta chain came from a study of response to subunit inactivated influenza vaccine. The study's findings and limits: Seasonal influenza vaccination, on each occasion, was suggested by the authors to recruit few new T cells.

The J segment lost 7 bases and the V segment lost 7 bases, leaving 9 bases of the junction unmatched. CDR3 size: 14 residues. Germline V gene lookup returns CDR1 SQVTM and CDR2 ANQGSEA. TCRdb re-derived calls from the RT-PCR reads in MiXCR, one entry per CDR3 protein. The repertoire consists of hundreds of thousands of distinct CDR3 sequences, with 25% occurring once and the leading ten covering less than 2.5%. This clonotype occurred a few times. Its antigen is still unknown. Sequencing was performed on CD4+ T cells sorted from PBMCs, taken 5 days after vaccination. The rearrangement links TRBV29-1 to TRBJ2-1, with TRBD1 matching over 11 bases. The TCR originated in a man aged 50 to 59 who received an inactivated influenza vaccine. The DNA for the CDR3 is TGCAGCGGGTACCGGGACAGGGGGTCAAATGAGCAGTTCTTC. Its translation is CSGYRDRGSNEQFF.